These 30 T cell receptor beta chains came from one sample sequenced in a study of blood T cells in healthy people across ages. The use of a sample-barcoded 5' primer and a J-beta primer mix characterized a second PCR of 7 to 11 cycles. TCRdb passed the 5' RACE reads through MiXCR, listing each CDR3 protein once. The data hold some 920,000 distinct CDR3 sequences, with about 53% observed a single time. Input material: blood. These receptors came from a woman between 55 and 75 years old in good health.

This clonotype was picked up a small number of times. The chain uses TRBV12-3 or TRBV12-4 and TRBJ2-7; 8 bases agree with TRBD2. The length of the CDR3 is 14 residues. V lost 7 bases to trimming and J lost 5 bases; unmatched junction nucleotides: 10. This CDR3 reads CASTLLADGDEQYF. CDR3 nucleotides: TGTGCCAGCACCTTACTAGCGGACGGCGACGAGCAGTACTTC.

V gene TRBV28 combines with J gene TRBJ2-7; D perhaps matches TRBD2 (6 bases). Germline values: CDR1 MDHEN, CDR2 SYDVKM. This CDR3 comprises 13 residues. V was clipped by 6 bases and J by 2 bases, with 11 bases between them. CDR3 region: CASRRGVAYEQYF. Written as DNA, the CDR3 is TGTGCCAGCAGACGCGGGGTAGCCTACGAGCAGTACTTC.

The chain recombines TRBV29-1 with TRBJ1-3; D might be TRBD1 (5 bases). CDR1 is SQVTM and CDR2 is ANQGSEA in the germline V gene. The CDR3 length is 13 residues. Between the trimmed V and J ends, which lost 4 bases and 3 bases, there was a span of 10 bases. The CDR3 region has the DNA TGCAGCGTTGGGGAGACAGTTGGAAACACCATATATTTT. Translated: CSVGETVGNTIYF.

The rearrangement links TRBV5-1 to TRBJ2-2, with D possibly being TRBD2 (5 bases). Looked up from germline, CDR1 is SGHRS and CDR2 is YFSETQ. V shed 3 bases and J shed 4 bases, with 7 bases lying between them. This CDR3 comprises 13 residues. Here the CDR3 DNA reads TGCGCCAGCAGCTCGGACTTCACCGGGGAGCTGTTTTTT. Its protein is CASSSDFTGELFF.

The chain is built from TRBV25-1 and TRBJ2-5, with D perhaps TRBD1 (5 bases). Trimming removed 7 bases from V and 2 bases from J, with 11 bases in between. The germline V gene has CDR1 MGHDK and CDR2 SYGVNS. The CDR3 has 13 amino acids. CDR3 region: CASNAAGQETQYF. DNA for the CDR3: TGTGCCAGCAACGCCGCAGGGCAAGAGACCCAGTACTTC.

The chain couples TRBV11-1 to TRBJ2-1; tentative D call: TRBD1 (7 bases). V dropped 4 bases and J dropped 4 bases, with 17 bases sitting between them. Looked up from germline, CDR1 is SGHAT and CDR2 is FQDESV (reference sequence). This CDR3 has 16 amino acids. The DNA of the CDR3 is TGTGCCAGCAGCTCAACCATAGCGGACAGGTACAATGAGCAGTTCTTC. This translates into CASSSTIADRYNEQFF.

Written as DNA, the CDR3 is TGTGCCAGCACCCAAGGGACAGCCGTTTACAATGAGCAGTTCTTC. Its translation is CASTQGTAVYNEQFF. The chain carries TRBV27 and TRBJ2-1, with TRBD1 matching over 7 bases. Germline V gives CDR1 MNHEY, CDR2 SMNVEV (reference sequence). CDR3 length: 15 amino acids. The ends lost 7 bases at V and 4 bases at J; junction bases unmatched: 10.

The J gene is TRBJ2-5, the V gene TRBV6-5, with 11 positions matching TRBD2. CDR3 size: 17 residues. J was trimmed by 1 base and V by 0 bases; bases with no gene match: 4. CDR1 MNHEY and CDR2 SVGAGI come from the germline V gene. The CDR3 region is CASSYSGLAVSQETQYF. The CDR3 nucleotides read TGTGCCAGCAGTTACTCGGGACTAGCGGTTTCCCAAGAGACCCAGTACTTC.

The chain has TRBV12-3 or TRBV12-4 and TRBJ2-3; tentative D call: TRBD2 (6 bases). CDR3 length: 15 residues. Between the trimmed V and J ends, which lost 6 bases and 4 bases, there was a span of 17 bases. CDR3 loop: CASSLDFSSADTQYF. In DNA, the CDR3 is TGTGCCAGCAGCCTGGACTTTTCTAGCGCAGATACGCAGTATTTT.

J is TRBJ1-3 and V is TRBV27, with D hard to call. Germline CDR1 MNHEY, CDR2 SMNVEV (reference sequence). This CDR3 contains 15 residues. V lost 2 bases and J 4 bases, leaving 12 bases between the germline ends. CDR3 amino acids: CASSLRGLRGNTIYF. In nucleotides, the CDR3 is TGTGCCAGCAGTTTACGGGGTCTTAGGGGAAACACCATATATTTT.

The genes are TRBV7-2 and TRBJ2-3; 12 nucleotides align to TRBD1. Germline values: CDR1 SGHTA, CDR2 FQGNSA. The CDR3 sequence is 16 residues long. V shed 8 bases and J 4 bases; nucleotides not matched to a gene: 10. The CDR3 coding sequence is TGTGCCAGCGGACTGCAGGGGACAGGGGGCCCAGATACGCAGTATTTT. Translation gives CASGLQGTGGPDTQYF.

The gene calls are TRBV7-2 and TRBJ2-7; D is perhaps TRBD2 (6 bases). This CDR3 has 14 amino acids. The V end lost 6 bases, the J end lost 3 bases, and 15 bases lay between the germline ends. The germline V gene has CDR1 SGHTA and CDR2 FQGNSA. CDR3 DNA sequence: TGTGCCAGCAGGGGGACTCTCAGGGACTACGAGCAGTACTTC. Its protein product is CASRGTLRDYEQYF.

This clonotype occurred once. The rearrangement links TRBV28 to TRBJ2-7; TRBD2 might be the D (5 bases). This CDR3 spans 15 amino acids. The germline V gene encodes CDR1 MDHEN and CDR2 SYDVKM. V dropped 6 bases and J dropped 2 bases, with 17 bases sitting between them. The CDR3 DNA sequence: TGTGCCAGCAGCCCCCCGTTCGGGGTTGCCTACGAGCAGTACTTC. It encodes CASSPPFGVAYEQYF.

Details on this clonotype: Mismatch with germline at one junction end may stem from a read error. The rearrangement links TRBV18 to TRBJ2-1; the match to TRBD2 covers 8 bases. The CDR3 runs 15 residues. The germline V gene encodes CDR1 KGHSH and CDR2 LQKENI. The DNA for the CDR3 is TGTGCCAGCTCATCACCGGGACTAGCCTACAATGAGCAGTTCTTC. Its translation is CASSSPGLAYNEQFF.

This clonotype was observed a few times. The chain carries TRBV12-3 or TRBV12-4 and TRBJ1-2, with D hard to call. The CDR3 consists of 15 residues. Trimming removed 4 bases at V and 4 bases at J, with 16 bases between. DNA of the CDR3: TGTGCCAGCAGTTACGACTCCAGCATATCCTATGGCTACACCTTC. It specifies CASSYDSSISYGYTF.

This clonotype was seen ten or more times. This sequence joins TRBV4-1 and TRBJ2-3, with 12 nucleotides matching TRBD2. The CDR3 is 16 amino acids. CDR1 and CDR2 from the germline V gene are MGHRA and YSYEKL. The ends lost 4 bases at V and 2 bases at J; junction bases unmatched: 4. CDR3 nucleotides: TGCGCCAGCAGCCCAGGGACTAGCGGGTACACAGATACGCAGTATTTT. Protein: CASSPGTSGYTDTQYF.

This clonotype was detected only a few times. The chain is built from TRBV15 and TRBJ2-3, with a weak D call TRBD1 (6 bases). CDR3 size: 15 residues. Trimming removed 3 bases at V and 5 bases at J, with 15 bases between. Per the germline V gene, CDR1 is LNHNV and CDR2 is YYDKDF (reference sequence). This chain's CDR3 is CATSSQGPKRDTQYF. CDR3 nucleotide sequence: TGTGCCACCAGCAGCCAGGGGCCCAAACGAGATACGCAGTATTTT.

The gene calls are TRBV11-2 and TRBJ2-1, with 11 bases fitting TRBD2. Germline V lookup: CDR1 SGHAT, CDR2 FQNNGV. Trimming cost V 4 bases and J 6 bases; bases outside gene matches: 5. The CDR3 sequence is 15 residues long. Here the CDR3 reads CASSSLAGGANEQFF. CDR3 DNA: TGTGCCAGCAGCTCTCTAGCGGGAGGAGCCAATGAGCAGTTCTTC.

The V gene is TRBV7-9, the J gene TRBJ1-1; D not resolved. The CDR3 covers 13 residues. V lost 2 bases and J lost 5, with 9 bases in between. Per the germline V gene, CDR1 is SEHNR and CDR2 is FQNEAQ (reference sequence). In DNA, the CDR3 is TGTGCCAGCAGCTTACAGACCTTTACTGAAGCTTTCTTT. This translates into CASSLQTFTEAFF.

The CDR3 nucleotides read TGCGCCAGCAGCCAAACAGGAGTGGAGCAGTTCTTC. Its translation is CASSQTGVEQFF. This rearrangement joins TRBV4-1 to TRBJ2-1; a weak D match, TRBD1 (5 bases). CDR1 MGHRA and CDR2 YSYEKL come from the germline V gene. Trimming took off 2 bases at V and 10 bases at J, with 9 bases between the two ends. The CDR3 loop spans 12 amino acids.

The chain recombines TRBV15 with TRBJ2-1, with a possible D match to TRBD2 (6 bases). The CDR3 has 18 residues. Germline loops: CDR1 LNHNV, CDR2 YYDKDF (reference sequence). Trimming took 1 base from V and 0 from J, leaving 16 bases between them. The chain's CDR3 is CATSRAGTGRSSYNEQFF. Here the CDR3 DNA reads TGTGCCACCAGCAGAGCGGGGACTGGCAGGAGCTCCTACAATGAGCAGTTCTTC.

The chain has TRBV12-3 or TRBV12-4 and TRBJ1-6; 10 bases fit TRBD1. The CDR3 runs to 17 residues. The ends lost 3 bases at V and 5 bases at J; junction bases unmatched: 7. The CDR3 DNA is TGTGCCAGCAGTTTCCCGACAGGGGGCCTCGATAATTCACCCCTCCACTTT. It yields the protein CASSFPTGGLDNSPLHF.

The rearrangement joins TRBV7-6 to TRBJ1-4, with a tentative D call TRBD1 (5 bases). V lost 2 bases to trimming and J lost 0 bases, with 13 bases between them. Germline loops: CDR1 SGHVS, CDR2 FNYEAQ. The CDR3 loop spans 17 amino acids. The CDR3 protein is CASSLSYSGATNEKLFF. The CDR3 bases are TGTGCCAGCAGCTTATCCTACTCGGGGGCAACTAATGAAAAACTGTTTTTT.

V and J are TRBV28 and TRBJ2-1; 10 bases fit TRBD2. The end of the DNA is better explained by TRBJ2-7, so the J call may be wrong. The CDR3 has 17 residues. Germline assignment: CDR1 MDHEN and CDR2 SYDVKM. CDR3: CASPPSGRAPRFWEQYF. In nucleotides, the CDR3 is TGTGCCAGCCCCCCGAGCGGGAGGGCCCCCAGGTTTTGGGAGCAGTACTTC.

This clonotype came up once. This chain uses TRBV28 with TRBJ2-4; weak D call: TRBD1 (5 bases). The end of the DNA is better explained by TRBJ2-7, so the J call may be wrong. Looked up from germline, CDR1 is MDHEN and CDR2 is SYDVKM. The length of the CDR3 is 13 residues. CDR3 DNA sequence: TGTGCCAGTGCGACAGTCGCCACCTACGAGCAGTACTTC. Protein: CASATVATYEQYF.

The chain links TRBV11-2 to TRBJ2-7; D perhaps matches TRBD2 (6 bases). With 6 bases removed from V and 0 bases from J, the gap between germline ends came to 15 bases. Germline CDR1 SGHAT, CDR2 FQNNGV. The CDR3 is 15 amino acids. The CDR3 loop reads CASRYRRDSSYEQYF. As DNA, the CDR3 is TGTGCCAGCAGGTACCGCCGGGACTCCTCCTACGAGCAGTACTTC.

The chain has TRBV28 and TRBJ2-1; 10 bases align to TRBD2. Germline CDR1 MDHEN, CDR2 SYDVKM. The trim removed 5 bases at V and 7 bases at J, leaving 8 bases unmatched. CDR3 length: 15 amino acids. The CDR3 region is CASSRGASGSNEQFF. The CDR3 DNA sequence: TGTGCCAGCAGTCGAGGGGCTAGCGGGAGTAATGAGCAGTTCTTC.

The CDR3 loop reads CASSPPLRTGELFF. The CDR3 region has the DNA TGTGCCAGCTCACCACCTCTTCGCACCGGGGAGCTGTTTTTT. The chain links TRBV18 to TRBJ2-2; D gene ambiguous. Trimming removed 0 bases from V and 4 bases from J, with 6 bases in between. Germline loops: CDR1 KGHSH, CDR2 LQKENI. The CDR3 is 14 residues long.

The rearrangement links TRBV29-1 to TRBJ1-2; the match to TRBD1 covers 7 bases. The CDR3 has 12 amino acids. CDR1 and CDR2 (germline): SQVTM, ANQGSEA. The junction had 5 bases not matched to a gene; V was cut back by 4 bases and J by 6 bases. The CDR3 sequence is CSVGAGGHGYTF. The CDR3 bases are TGCAGCGTTGGGGCAGGGGGTCATGGCTACACCTTC.

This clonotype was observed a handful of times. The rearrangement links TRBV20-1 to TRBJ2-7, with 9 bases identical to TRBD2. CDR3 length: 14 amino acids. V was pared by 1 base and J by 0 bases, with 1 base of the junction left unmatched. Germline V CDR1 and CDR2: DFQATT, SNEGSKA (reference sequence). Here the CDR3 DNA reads TGCAGTGCTAGAGCTAGCGGGGCCTCCTACGAGCAGTACTTC. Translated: CSARASGASYEQYF.